This passage covers 10 T cell receptor beta chains from one sample sequenced in a study of cytotoxic CD8 clonotypes in ibrutinib-treated CLL. Using immunoSEQ multiplex PCR, the repertoire was profiled, and TCRdb retains in-frame clones only, with some absent. The data show tens of thousands of clones, roughly 49% seen once. This sample comprised PBMCs, obtained before ibrutinib treatment. The receptor set was obtained from a human donor with chronic lymphocytic leukemia.

V gene TRBV6-1 combines with J gene TRBJ2-1; D is perhaps TRBD1 (5 bases). The CDR3 is made up of 14 amino acids. Germline CDR1 reads MNHNS; CDR2 reads SASEGT. V gave up 8 bases and J gave up 7 bases, with 18 bases separating them. Here the CDR3 reads CASFRAGLTNEQFF. The CDR3 DNA reads TGTGCCAGCTTTAGGGCAGGGTTGACGAATGAGCAGTTCTTC.

J is TRBJ2-2 and V is TRBV7-3; D may be TRBD1 (5 bases). The V end was cut by 2 bases, the J end by 7 bases, with 14 bases between. Germline V CDR1 and CDR2: SGHTA, FQGTGA. This CDR3 is built from 15 residues. CDR3 protein: CASSLGAGYIGELFF. CDR3 sequence (DNA): TGTGCCAGCAGCTTAGGGGCAGGGTACATCGGGGAGCTGTTTTTT.

The genes are TRBV19 and TRBJ1-1; D may be TRBD1 (6 bases). CDR1 is LNHDA and CDR2 is SQIVND in the germline V gene (reference sequence). CDR3 length equals 15 residues. Deletions cut 4 bases from V and 2 bases from J, with 14 bases between. The CDR3 sequence: CASSRTDPPNTEAFF. CDR3 DNA sequence: TGTGCCAGTAGTAGGACAGATCCCCCCAACACTGAAGCTTTCTTT.

This clone showed up just a few times. This chain connects TRBV2 to TRBJ2-7; TRBD2 agrees at 9 bases. Germline V gene data show CDR1 as SNHLY and CDR2 as FYNNEI. Trimming removed 7 bases from V and 0 bases from J; junction bases left unmatched: 7. The CDR3 is 15 residues long. The CDR3 is CASNLSGGLSYEQYF. CDR3 nucleotides: TGTGCCAGCAACCTTAGCGGGGGCCTCTCCTACGAGCAGTACTTC.

This clone turned up a few times. This sequence joins TRBV30 and TRBJ1-2, with D hard to call. The germline V gene has CDR1 GTSNPN and CDR2 SVGIG (reference sequence). This CDR3 contains 13 residues. Trimming stripped 4 bases from V and 4 bases from J, with 13 bases between. The CDR3 DNA follows: TGTGCCTGGAATAGTATCCGGGTCTATGGCTACACCTTC. This encodes CAWNSIRVYGYTF.

The chain couples TRBV5-1 to TRBJ1-2; D gene uncertain. V was cut by 2 bases and J by 8 bases, with 13 bases left in between. Germline values: CDR1 SGHRS, CDR2 YFSETQ. CDR3 length: 13 amino acids. Here the CDR3 DNA reads TGCGCCAGCAGCTTAGGAGGGTCGTACGGCTACACCTTC. Translated, it gives CASSLGGSYGYTF.

This clone was recorded a few times. The CDR3 loop reads CASSTDRDYGYTF. The CDR3 DNA reads TGTGCCAGCTCGACGGACAGGGATTATGGCTACACCTTC. V usage is TRBV18 and J usage is TRBJ1-2; 8 bases fit TRBD1. CDR1 is KGHSH, CDR2 LQKENI, per germline. There are 13 residues in the CDR3. V dropped 6 bases and J dropped 5; count of bases not matched to a gene: 5.

This clone showed up just a few times. This chain links TRBV7-2 with TRBJ1-4, with TRBD1 as a possible D gene (5 bases). V was shortened by 1 base and J by 3 bases, with 9 bases between the two germline ends. Per germline, CDR1 SGHTA and CDR2 FQGNSA. This CDR3 is 15 amino acids long. The CDR3: CASSLGLGANEKLFF. The CDR3 nucleotides are TGTGCCAGCAGCTTAGGGCTGGGGGCTAATGAAAAACTGTTTTTT.

This clone was found a few times. The limits of the CDR3 on the DNA are not certain, so only TCRdb's listed CDR3 is given. V is TRBV5-8 and J is TRBJ1-2; the table names TRBD1, a call not compared with the DNA. CDR1 SGHTS and CDR2 YDEGEE come from the germline V gene. The CDR3 spans 17 amino acids, including both terminal residues. The CDR3 protein is CASSLRARDGFYYGYTF.

This clone has a single count. The CDR3 nucleotides read TGCGCCAGCAGCTCCTCTCTACGCTACGAGCAGTACTTC. Amino acids: CASSSSLRYEQYF. The V gene is TRBV5-1, the J gene TRBJ2-7; D remains unclear. Germline CDR1 SGHRS, CDR2 YFSETQ. V lost 3 bases, J lost 3 bases, and 10 bases lay in between. The CDR3 sequence is 13 residues long.